The 29 T cell receptor beta chains listed next were all sequenced from one sample in a study of blood T cell repertoires in COVID-19. Generated by immunoSEQ multiplex PCR, the TCRdb table keeps only in-frame clones and is missing some. The sample has 70,000 to 90,000 clones, roughly 85% seen once. The sample consisted of peripheral blood. The source of these receptors is a human donor in a cohort sampled during active COVID-19.

This clone was detected once. This CDR3 is CASSLSGYMNTEAFF. The DNA of the CDR3 is TGCGCCAGCAGCTTGAGCGGATACATGAACACTGAAGCTTTCTTT. This sequence joins TRBV5-1 and TRBJ1-1; D gene ambiguous. Trimming pared 1 base from V and 0 bases from J, leaving 10 bases between. Looked up from germline, CDR1 is SGHRS and CDR2 is YFSETQ. This CDR3 is 15 amino acids long. The variable domain in full, completed from reference TRBV5-1 and TRBJ1-1, reads KAGVTQTPRYLIKTRGQQVTLSCSPISGHRSVSWYQQTPGQGLQFLFEYFSETQRNKGNFPGRFSGRQFSNSRSEMNVSTLELGDSALYLCASSLSGYMNTEAFFGQGTRLTVV.

The V and J genes are TRBV14 and TRBJ2-5, with D uncertain. V was shortened by 1 base and J by 7 bases, with 4 bases between the two germline ends. Germline V gene data show CDR1 as SGHDN and CDR2 as FVKESK. The CDR3 length is 11 residues. As DNA, the CDR3 is TGTGCCAGCAGCCAAGTCGGGACCCAGTACTTC. Translation gives CASSQVGTQYF. The complete variable domain, with remaining parts taken from reference TRBV14 and TRBJ2-5, reads EAGVTQFPSHSVIEKGQTVTLRCDPISGHDNLYWYRRVMGKEIKFLLHFVKESKQDESGMPNNRFLAERTGGTYSTLKVQPAELEDSGVYFCASSQVGTQYFGPGTRLLVL.

This rearrangement joins TRBV13 to TRBJ1-5, with D possibly matching TRBD1 (6 bases). V was trimmed by 4 bases and J by 0 bases, leaving 19 bases between them. The CDR3 extends over 18 amino acids. The germline V gene encodes CDR1 PRHDT and CDR2 FYEKMQ (reference sequence). CDR3 sequence reads: CASSSQGGGGFSNQPQHF. The CDR3 DNA sequence: TGTGCCAGCAGCTCCCAGGGAGGGGGGGGCTTTAGCAATCAGCCCCAGCATTTT.

This chain joins TRBV19 and TRBJ1-1, with D perhaps TRBD1 (6 bases). Germline assignment: CDR1 LNHDA and CDR2 SQIVND (reference sequence). The CDR3 consists of 15 residues. The DNA for the CDR3 is TGTTTCTGGGGTGGTAACAGGGAGGGTGACACTGAAGCTTTCTTT. It encodes CFWGGNREGDTEAFF.

The CDR3 is CASSFRGQGGFF. The CDR3 DNA reads as TGTGCCAGCAGCTTTAGGGGACAGGGGGGGTTCTTC. This chain links TRBV7-2 with TRBJ2-1; TRBD1 matches 11 bases. CDR1 and CDR2 from the germline V gene are SGHTA and FQGNSA. CDR3 length: 12 amino acids. The V gene end was trimmed by 3 bases and the J gene end by 15 bases; junction bases not matched to a gene: 4.

Comments on this clone: The identical CDR3 is also encoded by other nucleotide sequences in the sample. V gene TRBV24-1 combines with J gene TRBJ2-7, with 9 bases fitting TRBD1. CDR3 length: 14 amino acids. Per germline, CDR1 KGHDR and CDR2 SFDVKD. The junction had 2 bases not matched to a gene; V was cut back by 3 bases and J by 3 bases. The CDR3 sequence is CATSDADRGYEQYF. As DNA, the CDR3 is TGTGCCACCAGTGATGCGGACAGGGGCTACGAGCAGTACTTC.

This clone occurred many times. The chain employs TRBV19 and TRBJ2-7, with D perhaps matching TRBD1 (6 bases). CDR1 and CDR2 from the germline V gene are LNHDA and SQIVND (reference sequence). With 4 bases removed from V and 0 bases from J, the gap between germline ends came to 7 bases. This CDR3 contains 13 residues. CDR3 nucleotide sequence: TGTGCCAGTAGTAGGACAGTCTCCTACGAGCAGTACTTC. This gives the protein CASSRTVSYEQYF.

The rearrangement links TRBV18 to TRBJ1-5; a weak D match, TRBD1 (5 bases). V was trimmed by 8 bases and J by 2 bases, leaving 7 bases between them. The CDR3 contains 12 residues. CDR1 is KGHSH and CDR2 is LQKENI in the germline V gene. The CDR3, as DNA: TGTGCCAGCAGGGGTGGCAATCAGCCCCAGCATTTT. The encoded protein is CASRGGNQPQHF.

The rearrangement joins TRBV2 to TRBJ2-7, with D perhaps matching TRBD1 (5 bases). This CDR3 region has 15 residues. V lost 1 base and J 1 base, leaving 11 bases between the germline ends. CDR1 is SNHLY, CDR2 FYNNEI, per germline. The CDR3 is CASSEGGTKSYEQYF. CDR3 coding DNA: TGTGCCAGCAGTGAAGGGGGCACAAAGTCCTACGAGCAGTACTTC.

The J gene is TRBJ2-5, the V gene TRBV5-6; perhaps TRBD2 as D (5 bases). Per the germline V gene, CDR1 is SGHDT and CDR2 is YYEEEE. The CDR3 contains 12 residues. The ends were cut back, 4 bases at V and 5 bases at J, with 9 bases in the middle. In nucleotides, the CDR3 is TGTGCCAGCAGCCGGGATTCGGAGACCCAGTACTTC. Protein: CASSRDSETQYF.

The chain combines TRBV11-1 with TRBJ2-1; D perhaps matches TRBD1 (5 bases). The CDR3 sequence is 14 residues long. V was cut by 2 bases and J by 10 bases, with 15 bases left in between. The germline gives CDR1 SGHAT, CDR2 FQDESV (reference sequence). The CDR3 DNA reads TGTGCCAGCAGCTTATTCCCGGTGGGGCAGGAGCAGTTCTTC. As protein: CASSLFPVGQEQFF.

The V gene is TRBV5-1, the J gene TRBJ2-3; TRBD2 agrees at 11 bases. The CDR3 is made up of 16 amino acids. Germline CDR1 SGHRS, CDR2 YFSETQ. V was clipped by 0 bases and J by 4 bases; unmatched bases: 4. In DNA form, the CDR3 reads TGCGCCAGCAGCTTGGGACTAGCGGGGACCCCAGATACGCAGTATTTT. It translates to CASSLGLAGTPDTQYF.

The J gene is TRBJ2-3, the V gene TRBV7-2, with D possibly being TRBD2 (6 bases). CDR3 length: 16 residues. Germline values: CDR1 SGHTA, CDR2 FQGNSA. Deletions cut 1 base from V and 0 bases from J, with 11 bases between. This chain's CDR3 is CASSLGGRESTDTQYF. DNA of the CDR3: TGTGCCAGCAGCTTAGGGGGCCGGGAGAGCACAGATACGCAGTATTTT.

The chain has TRBV7-3 and TRBJ2-2; 9 bases align to TRBD1. V dropped 2 bases and J dropped 5; count of bases not matched to a gene: 0. Germline CDR1 reads SGHTA; CDR2 reads FQGTGA. This CDR3 region has 14 residues. The DNA for the CDR3 is TGTGCCAGCAGCTTAGGACAGGGGACCGGGGAGCTGTTTTTT. It codes for CASSLGQGTGELFF.

This chain joins TRBV5-5 and TRBJ2-2; possible D gene TRBD1, 6 bases. Germline assignment: CDR1 SGHKS and CDR2 YYEKEE (reference sequence). The CDR3 covers 16 residues. V was shortened by 3 bases and J by 7 bases, with 19 bases between the two germline ends. CDR3 nucleotide sequence: TGTGCCAGCAGCTCCCCCCCAGGGGAATCGGGCGGGGAGCTGTTTTTT. As protein: CASSSPPGESGGELFF.

The chain carries TRBV19 and TRBJ2-2; TRBD2 is a possible D gene (6 bases). Germline V CDR1 and CDR2: LNHDA, SQIVND (reference sequence). The CDR3 has 18 residues. Trimming removed 7 bases from V and 4 bases from J, with 25 bases in between. The chain's CDR3 is CASNPQRPGGPVTGELFF. The CDR3 DNA follows: TGTGCCAGTAACCCCCAGCGGCCCGGAGGGCCGGTCACCGGGGAGCTGTTTTTT.

V and J are TRBV7-2 and TRBJ2-5, with 9 bases identical to TRBD1. Unmatched junction bases numbered 8, after V lost 4 bases and J lost 5 bases. The germline gives CDR1 SGHTA, CDR2 FQGNSA. The CDR3 sequence is 15 residues long. The CDR3 sequence: CASSWAGQGRETQYF. The CDR3 DNA reads TGTGCCAGCAGCTGGGCTGGACAGGGGAGGGAGACCCAGTACTTC.

The chain is built from TRBV19 and TRBJ2-5; TRBD2 matches 12 bases. Germline CDR1 reads LNHDA; CDR2 reads SQIVND (reference sequence). Trimming at V came to 8 bases and at J to 4 bases, leaving 8 bases not matched to a gene. This CDR3 comprises 15 residues. The DNA for the CDR3 is TGTGCCAGTCAAAAAGAGACTAGCGGGAGAGAGACCCAGTACTTC. Translation gives CASQKETSGRETQYF. Complete variable domain (other parts from reference TRBV19 and TRBJ2-5): DGGITQSPKYLFRKEGQNVTLSCEQNLNHDAMYWYRQDPGQGLRLIYYSQIVNDFQKGDIAEGYSVSREKKESFPLTVTSAQKNPTAFYLCASQKETSGRETQYFGPGTRLLVL.

The chain couples TRBV19 to TRBJ2-7, with TRBD2 matching over 7 bases. The CDR3 contains 13 residues. Trimming removed 4 bases from V and 1 base from J; junction bases left unmatched: 1. CDR1 LNHDA and CDR2 SQIVND come from the germline V gene (reference sequence). CDR3 in DNA: TGTGCCAGTAGTAGGGAGGGTTCCTACGAGCAGTACTTC. It specifies CASSREGSYEQYF.

This clone came up a few times. This chain links TRBV6-5 with TRBJ2-4; 11 positions agree with TRBD2. The germline V gene encodes CDR1 MNHEY and CDR2 SVGAGI. The CDR3 length is 15 residues. V dropped 9 bases and J dropped 3; count of bases not matched to a gene: 7. In DNA, the CDR3 is TGTGCCAGAAGACTAGCGGGACAACGCAAAAACATTCAGTACTTC. Translation: CARRLAGQRKNIQYF.

The V gene is TRBV6-2 or TRBV6-3, the J gene TRBJ2-5; 12 bases fit TRBD2. The CDR3 contains 16 residues. Germline loops: CDR1 MNHEY, CDR2 SVGEGT. The V gene end was trimmed by 0 bases and the J gene end by 3 bases; junction bases not matched to a gene: 2. This CDR3 reads CASSYSRTSGKETQYF. The DNA of the CDR3 is TGTGCCAGCAGTTACTCACGGACTAGCGGGAAAGAGACCCAGTACTTC.

With respect to this clone: Mismatch with germline at one junction end may stem from a read error. The genes are TRBV7-7 and TRBJ2-3, with TRBD2 matching over 9 bases. Germline V gives CDR1 SSHAT, CDR2 FNYEAQ (reference sequence). The CDR3 is made up of 16 amino acids. CDR3 sequence reads: CASSLGLAGAGDTQYF. CDR3 in DNA: TGTGCTAGCAGCTTAGGTTTAGCGGGAGCGGGAGATACGCAGTATTTT.

The V call is TRBV29-1, the J call TRBJ2-1; D remains ambiguous. Trimming left V 3 bases short and J 6 bases short, with 6 bases between. This CDR3 is 11 amino acids long. Germline-derived CDR1 and CDR2 are SQVTM and ANQGSEA. Written as DNA, the CDR3 is TGCAGCGTTGAGAGCCCCAATGAGCAGTTCTTC. This sequence encodes CSVESPNEQFF.

The chain recombines TRBV18 with TRBJ2-7, with a tentative D call TRBD1 (6 bases). Germline values: CDR1 KGHSH, CDR2 LQKENI. Trimming cost V 4 bases and J 6 bases, with 13 bases left between them. The CDR3 runs to 13 residues. This CDR3 is CASSRDAQGEQYF. The CDR3 bases are TGTGCCAGCTCACGGGACGCACAGGGCGAGCAGTACTTC.

The rearrangement links TRBV6-5 to TRBJ2-7; 7 bases align to TRBD1. The junction had 10 bases not matched to a gene; V was cut back by 7 bases and J by 4 bases. Per the germline V gene, CDR1 is MNHEY and CDR2 is SVGAGI. This CDR3 has 14 amino acids. The CDR3 loop is CASNGQVQRYEQYF. CDR3 bases: TGTGCCAGCAACGGACAGGTTCAGCGGTACGAGCAGTACTTC.

The V gene is TRBV29-1, the J gene TRBJ2-1; the D is unclear. V was shortened by 7 bases and J by 11 bases, with 18 bases between the two germline ends. The germline V gene encodes CDR1 SQVTM and CDR2 ANQGSEA. The CDR3 consists of 12 residues. CDR3 protein: CSAEIQDAKQFF. Written as DNA, the CDR3 is TGCAGCGCCGAAATCCAGGATGCCAAGCAGTTCTTC.

The table lists this clone with a count of one. The rearrangement uses TRBV19 and TRBJ2-1; 7 bases match TRBD2. CDR3 length: 16 residues. V gave up 7 bases and J gave up 0 bases; unmatched junction bases: 9. CDR1 and CDR2 from the germline V gene are LNHDA and SQIVND (reference sequence). CDR3 residues: CASTMGGYTSYNEQFF. The CDR3 DNA follows: TGTGCCAGTACCATGGGGGGGTACACCTCCTACAATGAGCAGTTCTTC.

This sequence joins TRBV7-2 and TRBJ2-7; TRBD1 aligns across 7 bases. Germline V gene lookup returns CDR1 SGHTA and CDR2 FQGNSA. V trimming: 1 base; J trimming: 4 bases; junction bases outside the gene matches: 7. The CDR3 totals 15 residues. CDR3 sequence: CASSLVDRVGYEQYF. In DNA form, the CDR3 reads TGTGCCAGCAGCTTAGTTGACAGGGTGGGATACGAGCAGTACTTC.

This clone was detected a few times. V usage is TRBV24-1 and J usage is TRBJ1-4, with D possibly being TRBD1 (6 bases). Germline V lookup: CDR1 KGHDR, CDR2 SFDVKD. The V end was cut by 3 bases, the J end by 3 bases, with 13 bases between. CDR3 size: 16 residues. This CDR3 reads CATSDSRQGPNEKLFF. For the CDR3, the DNA is TGTGCCACCAGTGATAGCAGGCAGGGGCCTAATGAAAAACTGTTTTTT.